Each of the 13 T cell receptor beta chains below was sequenced from the same sample in a study of T cells in Graves' hyperthyroidism and ophthalmopathy. Amplified regions were TCR beta CDR3 sequences from RNA transcripts. A set of HTBI primers served as the primers for a first-round RT-PCR of the TCR CDR3. TCRdb passed the multiplex PCR reads through MiXCR, listing each CDR3 protein once. The data contain 550,000 to 600,000 distinct CDR3 sequences, around 14% of them singletons. Sequencing was carried out using blood. The receptors here all came from a woman aged 18-30 years with Graves' ophthalmopathy.

Many counts were recorded for this clonotype. Written as DNA, the CDR3 is TGTGCCAGCAGTTGGACAGATTTAAGGGAGACCCAGTACTTC. As protein: CASSWTDLRETQYF. The rearrangement links TRBV12-3 or TRBV12-4 to TRBJ2-5; TRBD1 might be the D (6 bases). With 4 bases removed from V and 5 bases from J, the gap between germline ends came to 14 bases. The CDR3 is made up of 14 amino acids.

The chain joins TRBV27 to TRBJ1-2; 9 nucleotides align to TRBD1. Germline V gene lookup returns CDR1 MNHEY and CDR2 SMNVEV (reference sequence). Losses at the gene ends were 6 bases for V and 2 bases for J; bases not matched to a gene: 10. This CDR3 spans 16 amino acids. The CDR3 DNA follows: TGTGCCAGCAGCCAGATCGACGGGACAGGGAACTATGGCTACACCTTC. It specifies CASSQIDGTGNYGYTF.

V usage is TRBV7-6 and J usage is TRBJ2-5, with 9 bases matching TRBD2. The J segment lost 5 bases and the V segment lost 1 base, leaving 8 bases of the junction unmatched. This CDR3 region has 16 residues. Germline V gives CDR1 SGHVS, CDR2 FNYEAQ. DNA for the CDR3: TGTGCCAGCAGCTTAGAAAGGGCGGGAGGGATGGAGACCCAGTACTTC. This translates into CASSLERAGGMETQYF.

The chain recombines TRBV7-1 with TRBJ1-1, with 8 bases aligning to TRBD1. TRBV7-1 qualifies as an ORF whose function is uncertain. This CDR3 has 22 amino acids. With 2 bases clipped from V and 0 bases from J, the junction kept 23 bases outside the gene matches. As DNA, the CDR3 is TGTGCCAGCAGCTCACATCCGGGACAGGCCCAACTCGGGGATCCTATGAACACTGAAGCTTTCTTT. This sequence encodes CASSSHPGQAQLGDPMNTEAFF.

As DNA, the CDR3 is TGTGCCAGCAGTTCCCCTCGGACAGGGGGCGCCCCCCTGGGGGAAGCTTTCTTT. It is translated as CASSSPRTGGAPLGEAFF. This sequence joins TRBV28 and TRBJ1-1; TRBD1 agrees at 11 bases. Looked up from germline, CDR1 is MDHEN and CDR2 is SYDVKM. The V and J ends lost 4 bases and 8 bases, in that order; junction bases with no gene match: 18. This CDR3 has 18 amino acids.

In this sample, this clonotype turned up many times. The chain has TRBV7-6 and TRBJ2-1; 13 bases fit TRBD2. With V trimmed by 1 base and J by 2 bases, 8 bases remained unmatched. Germline values: CDR1 SGHVS, CDR2 FNYEAQ. This CDR3 contains 19 residues. The CDR3 DNA reads as TGTGCCAGCAGCTTAGGTCTAACTAGCGGGAGGGCTGCCTACAATGAGCAGTTCTTC. Its translation is CASSLGLTSGRAAYNEQFF. The whole variable domain, remainder taken from reference TRBV7-6 and TRBJ2-1, is GAGVSQSPRYKVTKRGQDVALRCDPISGHVSLYWYRQALGQGPEFLTYFNYEAQQDKSGLPNDRFSAERPEGSISTLTIQRTEQRDSAMYRCASSLGLTSGRAAYNEQFFGPGTRLTVL.

This clonotype was recorded at least ten times. The chain joins TRBV9 to TRBJ2-2; D may be TRBD1 (5 bases). Germline loops: CDR1 SGDLS, CDR2 YYNGEE. CDR3 size: 14 residues. Trimming left V 3 bases short and J 6 bases short, with 12 bases between. In nucleotides, the CDR3 is TGTGCCAGCAGCGCAGTCCAGGGATCCGGGGAGCTGTTTTTT. Encoded protein: CASSAVQGSGELFF. The variable domain in full, with the rest retrieved from reference TRBV9 and TRBJ2-2, is DSGVTQTPKHLITATGQRVTLRCSPRSGDLSVYWYQQSLDQGLQFLIQYYNGEERAKGNILERFSAQQFPDLHSELNLSSLELGDSALYFCASSAVQGSGELFFGEGSRLTVL.

Remarks on this clonotype: At one end, the junction sequence differs from germline, possibly due to a read error. This chain joins TRBV9 and TRBJ1-2; possible D gene TRBD1, 5 bases. This CDR3 region has 14 residues. CDR1 is SGDLS, CDR2 YYNGEE, per germline. The CDR3 region has the DNA TGTGTCAGCAGCGTAGATCTAGGGGCATATGGCTACACCTTC. Translated, it gives CVSSVDLGAYGYTF.

This clonotype was seen repeatedly, ten times or more. J is TRBJ1-4 and V is TRBV7-2; D gene ambiguous. With 3 bases removed from V and 4 bases from J, the gap between germline ends came to 9 bases. CDR1 and CDR2 (germline): SGHTA, FQGNSA. There are 14 residues in the CDR3. CDR3: CASSLAVDNEKLFF. The CDR3 region has the DNA TGTGCCAGCAGCTTGGCGGTAGATAATGAAAAACTGTTTTTT. Complete variable domain (other parts from reference TRBV7-2 and TRBJ1-4): GAGVSQSPSNKVTEKGKDVELRCDPISGHTALYWYRQSLGQGLEFLIYFQGNSAPDKSGLPSDRFSAERTGGSVSTLTIQRTQQEDSAVYLCASSLAVDNEKLFFGSGTQLSVL.

This chain joins TRBV4-1 and TRBJ2-3, with 11 bases fitting TRBD2. Trimming removed 4 bases from V and 8 bases from J; junction bases left unmatched: 14. The CDR3 consists of 17 residues. The germline V gene encodes CDR1 MGHRA and CDR2 YSYEKL. Here the CDR3 DNA reads TGCGCCAGCAGCCCTCATCTCCATCTGACTAGCGGGACTACGCAGTATTTT. This gives the protein CASSPHLHLTSGTTQYF.

This clonotype has a count of ten or more. CDR3 residues: CASRSDLAKNIQYF. The DNA of the CDR3 is TGTGCCAGCAGATCAGATTTAGCCAAAAACATTCAGTACTTC. The chain combines TRBV2 with TRBJ2-4; D remains unclear. The V and J ends lost 6 bases and 0 bases respectively, with 9 bases between them. This CDR3 contains 14 residues. Germline lookup yields CDR1 SNHLY and CDR2 FYNNEI.

V gene TRBV6-1 combines with J gene TRBJ2-1; TRBD2 matches at 8 bases. This CDR3 is 18 amino acids long. The V gene's germline CDR1 is MNHNS and CDR2 SASEGT. After removal of 5 bases from V and 0 bases from J, the junction contained 12 bases not matched to a gene. CDR3 sequence (DNA): TGTGCCAGCAGTCGTCGCCGGGCGGGAGGACCCTCCTACAATGAGCAGTTCTTC. As protein: CASSRRRAGGPSYNEQFF.

The J gene is TRBJ2-3, the V gene TRBV4-2; D is possibly TRBD2 (5 bases). Trimming removed 4 bases at V and 6 bases at J, with 11 bases between. Per germline, CDR1 LGHNA and CDR2 YNFKEQ. This CDR3 is built from 13 residues. The CDR3 nucleotides read TGTGCCAGCAGCCTCTTTAGCGCGGATACGCAGTATTTT. Translation: CASSLFSADTQYF.